One and the same sample provided the 21 T cell receptor beta chains below, sequenced in a study of cytotoxic CD8 clonotypes in ibrutinib-treated CLL listed by TCRdb under 2021. Libraries came from the immunoSEQ multiplex PCR assay. What TCRdb holds here is the immuneACCESS table cut down to in-frame rearrangements. Part of the clones is not present; checked against another copy, under half of the missing clones reflect an unresolved V gene, and the others are unexplained. Present in this sample are roughly 30,000 clones, about 76% of which were seen just once. The ten largest make up 51% of the sample. This specimen was PBMCs, taken after 36 months of ibrutinib treatment. The receptors shown here come from a human donor with chronic lymphocytic leukemia.

A single count supports this clone. The CDR3 region is CASSYGQGSQETQYF. In DNA form, the CDR3 reads TGTGCCAGCAGCTACGGACAGGGGAGCCAAGAGACCCAGTACTTC. The gene calls are TRBV7-3 and TRBJ2-5; TRBD1 matches at 9 bases. The CDR3 contains 15 residues. Germline-derived CDR1 and CDR2 are SGHTA and FQGTGA. J gave up 1 base and V 4 bases, and 4 bases lay outside the gene matches.

The chain has TRBV7-8 and TRBJ2-5; the match to TRBD2 covers 9 bases. The CDR3 covers 15 residues. Germline CDR1 is SGHVS and CDR2 is FQNEAQ. The V gene end was trimmed by 2 bases and the J gene end by 5 bases; junction bases not matched to a gene: 6. The CDR3 DNA is TGTGCCAGCAGCTTACTGGGTAGCGGGGGTGAGACCCAGTACTTC. Its translation: CASSLLGSGGETQYF.

The genes are TRBV5-4 and TRBJ2-5; tentative D call: TRBD2 (5 bases). Trimming cost V 3 bases and J 2 bases, with 26 bases left between them. This CDR3 has 19 amino acids. In germline, CDR1 is SGHNT, CDR2 YYREEE (reference sequence). The CDR3 reads CASSYNSFLGTDFQETQYF. The CDR3, as DNA: TGTGCCAGCAGCTACAATTCGTTCCTCGGAACGGACTTTCAAGAGACCCAGTACTTC.

The count of this clone is one. V is TRBV18 and J is TRBJ1-2; D ambiguous. This CDR3 spans 15 amino acids. Germline-derived CDR1 and CDR2 are KGHSH and LQKENI. V lost 2 bases and J lost 0, with 10 bases in between. The CDR3 DNA follows: TGTGCCAGCTCACCATTTGGGCCCTCTAACTATGGCTACACCTTC. Encoded protein: CASSPFGPSNYGYTF.

This chain links TRBV2 with TRBJ1-2, with 9 positions matching TRBD1. The CDR3 loop spans 14 amino acids. The V gene end was trimmed by 8 bases and the J gene end by 0 bases; junction bases not matched to a gene: 4. CDR1 SNHLY and CDR2 FYNNEI come from the germline V gene. CDR3: CASQTGGTNYGYTF. In DNA form, the CDR3 reads TGTGCCAGCCAGACAGGGGGGACTAACTATGGCTACACCTTC.

The chain is built from TRBV2 and TRBJ1-1; D is ambiguous. V dropped 3 bases and J dropped 0 bases, with 8 bases sitting between them. There are 14 residues in the CDR3. CDR1 and CDR2 (germline): SNHLY, FYNNEI. The CDR3 DNA follows: TGTGCCAGCAGTGATATGGGGATGAACACTGAAGCTTTCTTT. This gives the protein CASSDMGMNTEAFF.

This sequence joins TRBV2 and TRBJ2-2; D unresolved. This CDR3 is built from 14 residues. V was trimmed by 6 bases and J by 1 base, leaving 9 bases between them. CDR1 is SNHLY and CDR2 is FYNNEI in the germline V gene. The CDR3 sequence: CASSDTQNTGELFF. In nucleotides, the CDR3 is TGTGCCAGCAGCGATACACAGAACACCGGGGAGCTGTTTTTT.

This clone occurred a few times. V is TRBV11-3 and J is TRBJ2-3; 8 nucleotides match TRBD2. The CDR3 spans 15 residues. The germline V gene has CDR1 SGHNT and CDR2 YENEEA. V dropped 4 bases and J dropped 5; count of bases not matched to a gene: 8. The CDR3 here is CASSSLSGGQDTQYF. As DNA, the CDR3 is TGTGCCAGCAGCTCCCTATCGGGGGGGCAAGATACGCAGTATTTT.

This rearrangement joins TRBV9 to TRBJ2-5; 7 bases agree with TRBD2. CDR1 is SGDLS, CDR2 YYNGEE, per germline. Unmatched junction bases numbered 2, after V lost 0 bases and J lost 0 bases. The CDR3 runs 15 residues. The CDR3, as DNA: TGTGCCAGCAGCGTAGCGGGGGGTTACCAAGAGACCCAGTACTTC. The encoded protein is CASSVAGGYQETQYF.

The chain links TRBV19 to TRBJ2-7, with a weak D call TRBD2 (5 bases). Germline V gene data show CDR1 as LNHDA and CDR2 as SQIVND (reference sequence). V shed 2 bases and J shed 0 bases, with 11 bases lying between them. The CDR3 consists of 15 residues. This chain's CDR3 is CASSIITGSSYEQYF. In DNA form, the CDR3 reads TGTGCCAGTAGTATAATAACGGGGAGCTCCTACGAGCAGTACTTC. The variable domain in full, completed from reference TRBV19 and TRBJ2-7, reads DGGITQSPKYLFRKEGQNVTLSCEQNLNHDAMYWYRQDPGQGLRLIYYSQIVNDFQKGDIAEGYSVSREKKESFPLTVTSAQKNPTAFYLCASSIITGSSYEQYFGPGTRLTVT.

The rearrangement uses TRBV6-6 and TRBJ1-2; D call uncertain. Germline assignment: CDR1 MNHNY and CDR2 SVGAGI (reference sequence). V lost 10 bases, J lost 8 bases, and 14 bases lay in between. The CDR3 has 11 residues. Here the CDR3 DNA reads TGTGCCATGCAAAGTCCTGGGGGCTACACCTTC. It yields the protein CAMQSPGGYTF.

A few counts support this clone. The chain employs TRBV18 and TRBJ1-6; no reliable D call. Germline CDR1 KGHSH, CDR2 LQKENI. V was trimmed by 5 bases and J by 9 bases, leaving 20 bases between them. This CDR3 comprises 16 residues. CDR3 protein: CASSVTGSSPLSPLHF. CDR3 nucleotide sequence: TGTGCCAGCTCAGTTACCGGGTCTTCCCCCCTTTCACCCCTCCACTTT.

The chain couples TRBV9 to TRBJ1-6; 8 nucleotides line up with TRBD1. The CDR3 spans 13 residues. The V and J ends lost 7 bases and 11 bases, in that order; junction bases with no gene match: 8. Germline-derived CDR1 and CDR2 are SGDLS and YYNGEE. The CDR3 loop is CASGGRGPPPLHF. The CDR3 DNA follows: TGTGCCAGCGGTGGCAGGGGGCCGCCACCCCTCCACTTT. The full variable domain, in which reference TRBV9 and TRBJ1-6 provide the parts outside the CDR3, is DSGVTQTPKHLITATGQRVTLRCSPRSGDLSVYWYQQSLDQGLQFLIQYYNGEERAKGNILERFSAQQFPDLHSELNLSSLELGDSALYFCASGGRGPPPLHFGNGTRLTVT.

The chain uses TRBV9 and TRBJ2-1, with unresolved D. Germline CDR1 reads SGDLS; CDR2 reads YYNGEE. The CDR3 is made up of 11 amino acids. The germline V and J ends were trimmed by 0 bases and 8 bases, with 3 bases remaining between them. CDR3 DNA: TGTGCCAGCAGCGTAGGGTATGAGCAGTTCTTC. Residues: CASSVGYEQFF.

The chain joins TRBV27 to TRBJ1-4; D is unresolved. CDR1 and CDR2 from the germline V gene are MNHEY and SMNVEV (reference sequence). V was trimmed by 1 base and J by 6 bases, leaving 9 bases between them. This CDR3 is built from 14 residues. The CDR3 DNA reads as TGTGCCAGCAGTTTATTGGGGAAAGATGAAAAACTGTTTTTT. It codes for CASSLLGKDEKLFF.

V usage is TRBV7-3 and J usage is TRBJ2-3; 7 bases agree with TRBD1. CDR1 SGHTA and CDR2 FQGTGA come from the germline V gene. CDR3 size: 15 residues. J gave up 8 bases and V 5 bases, and 13 bases lay outside the gene matches. The CDR3 protein is CASSIGQVGLGTQYF. In DNA, the CDR3 is TGTGCCAGCAGCATAGGACAGGTTGGGTTAGGTACGCAGTATTTT.

The rearrangement joins TRBV5-1 to TRBJ2-2; D not certain. The germline V and J ends were trimmed by 0 bases and 5 bases, with 11 bases remaining between them. CDR1 is SGHRS and CDR2 is YFSETQ in the germline V gene. The CDR3 contains 15 residues. The CDR3 coding sequence is TGCGCCAGCAGCTTGGAAGGTTTTTATACCGGGGAGCTGTTTTTT. The encoded protein is CASSLEGFYTGELFF. The full variable domain, with the rest looked up from reference TRBV5-1 and TRBJ2-2, is KAGVTQTPRYLIKTRGQQVTLSCSPISGHRSVSWYQQTPGQGLQFLFEYFSETQRNKGNFPGRFSGRQFSNSRSEMNVSTLELGDSALYLCASSLEGFYTGELFFGEGSRLTVL.

Regarding this clone: The junction departs from the called germline gene at one end, perhaps through a read error. The chain is built from TRBV5-3 and TRBJ1-1; 10 bases map to TRBD1. TRBV5-3 is sorted into the ORF group, with uncertain function. The CDR3 runs 14 residues. The CDR3 sequence is CASSLTGTGAEAFF. The CDR3 DNA reads as TGTGCCAGCAGCTTAACCGGGACAGGGGCTGAAGCTTTCTTT.

The V gene is TRBV19, the J gene TRBJ1-1; D is perhaps TRBD1 (5 bases). CDR3 length: 14 residues. Germline assignment: CDR1 LNHDA and CDR2 SQIVND (reference sequence). V shed 3 bases and J shed 2 bases, with 10 bases lying between them. The CDR3 DNA sequence: TGTGCCAGTAGTATCTGGGGGGAAAACACTGAAGCTTTCTTT. Translating it yields CASSIWGENTEAFF.

The rearrangement uses TRBV27 and TRBJ2-5; 11 nucleotides agree with TRBD2. Unmatched junction bases numbered 11, after V lost 8 bases and J lost 3 bases. The germline V gene encodes CDR1 MNHEY and CDR2 SMNVEV (reference sequence). CDR3 length: 16 residues. The DNA for the CDR3 is TGTGCCAGCGCCCTGACTAGCGGGGCTCTCAAAGAGACCCAGTACTTC. It encodes CASALTSGALKETQYF.

This clone came up a few times. The chain links TRBV29-1 to TRBJ2-7; TRBD1 agrees at 10 bases. Trimming at V came to 8 bases and at J to 0 bases, leaving 4 bases not matched to a gene. CDR1 is SQVTM and CDR2 is ANQGSEA in the germline V gene. This CDR3 has 13 amino acids. The CDR3 loop reads CSTRTGGSYEQYF. The CDR3 DNA sequence: TGCAGCACCCGGACAGGGGGCTCCTACGAGCAGTACTTC.